This section outlines one T cell receptor beta chain sequence together with its context. Germline V gene lookup returns CDR1 SNHLY and CDR2 FYNNEI. Trimming removed 7 bases at V and 3 bases at J, with 6 bases between. The length of the CDR3 is 12 residues. This sample was included in a study of blood T cell repertoires in COVID-19. TCRdb's table, derived via immunoSEQ multiplex PCR, lists solely in-frame clones and lacks some. The sample lists about 270,000 clones, 85% to 90% occurring once. The sequenced sample consisted of PBMCs or T cells enriched from blood (not recorded which). This chain links TRBV2 with TRBJ2-2; perhaps TRBD2 as D (6 bases). This clonotype was sampled from a woman in her 30s with acute COVID-19. The CDR3: CASTGDTGELFF. The DNA of the CDR3 is TGTGCCAGCACGGGGGACACCGGGGAGCTGTTTTTT. The full variable domain, rest sourced from reference TRBV2 and TRBJ2-2, is EPEVTQTPSHQVTQMGQEVILRCVPISNHLYFYWYRQILGQKVEFLVSFYNNEISEKSEIFDDQFSVERPDGSNFTLKIRSTKLEDSAMYFCASTGDTGELFFGEGSRLTVL.